Each of the 32 T cell receptor beta chains below was sequenced from the same sample in a study of blood T cell repertoires in COVID-19. Sequenced by immunoSEQ multiplex PCR; TCRdb stores in-frame clones only, minus some. Here the sample spans 250,000 to 300,000 clones, over 85% being singletons. Sequencing was done on a sample of peripheral blood. The receptors derive from a woman in her 30s with COVID-19, enrolled during active disease.

The J gene is TRBJ2-4, the V gene TRBV7-9; TRBD1 agrees at 10 bases. Trimming cost V 5 bases and J 1 base; bases outside gene matches: 5. The germline V gene has CDR1 SEHNR and CDR2 FQNEAQ (reference sequence). The CDR3 extends over 16 amino acids. The CDR3 DNA reads TGTGCCAGCAGCGACTTGGGACAGGGGGCCAAAAACATTCAGTACTTC. Amino acids: CASSDLGQGAKNIQYF.

J is TRBJ1-1 and V is TRBV14; 7 bases agree with TRBD1. V shed 1 base, J shed 3 bases, and the junction held 8 bases outside the gene matches. Germline V CDR1 and CDR2: SGHDN, FVKESK. This CDR3 is 16 amino acids long. This chain's CDR3 is CASSQGQGSSDTEAFF. CDR3 DNA sequence: TGTGCCAGCAGCCAAGGACAGGGCTCTTCGGACACTGAAGCTTTCTTT.

DNA of the CDR3: TGTGCCAGCAGCACAGGACAGGGCACCGGGGAGCTGTTTTTT. Translated: CASSTGQGTGELFF. J is TRBJ2-2 and V is TRBV6-5, with TRBD1 matching over 8 bases. Germline V gives CDR1 MNHEY, CDR2 SVGAGI. V lost 6 bases and J lost 4; bases outside the gene matches: 4. CDR3 length: 14 amino acids.

This clone appeared a single time. The chain is built from TRBV30 and TRBJ2-1; 7 nucleotides align to TRBD1. CDR3 length: 14 amino acids. Germline V gives CDR1 GTSNPN, CDR2 SVGIG (reference sequence). V shed 1 base, J shed 2 bases, and the junction held 2 bases outside the gene matches. This CDR3 is CAWSAGTAYNEQFF. The CDR3 DNA reads TGTGCCTGGAGTGCCGGGACAGCCTACAATGAGCAGTTCTTC.

This chain uses TRBV5-1 with TRBJ1-1, with D possibly matching TRBD1 (6 bases). Trimming stripped 0 bases from V and 4 bases from J, with 13 bases between. CDR1 SGHRS and CDR2 YFSETQ come from the germline V gene. This CDR3 is built from 15 residues. CDR3 nucleotide sequence: TGCGCCAGCAGCTTGGTACAGGGATCGGTCACTGAAGCTTTCTTT. This sequence encodes CASSLVQGSVTEAFF. Filled out from reference TRBV5-1 and TRBJ1-1, the complete variable domain reads KAGVTQTPRYLIKTRGQQVTLSCSPISGHRSVSWYQQTPGQGLQFLFEYFSETQRNKGNFPGRFSGRQFSNSRSEMNVSTLELGDSALYLCASSLVQGSVTEAFFGQGTRLTVV.

J is TRBJ2-2 and V is TRBV25-1; no clear D gene. The CDR3 loop spans 15 amino acids. The germline CDR1 and CDR2 sequences are MGHDK and SYGVNS. V lost 3 bases and J lost 2, with 10 bases in between. The CDR3 is CASSDIARNTGELFF. CDR3 nucleotide sequence: TGTGCCAGCAGTGATATCGCCAGAAACACCGGGGAGCTGTTTTTT. The full variable domain, rest sourced from reference TRBV25-1 and TRBJ2-2, is EADIYQTPRYLVIGTGKKITLECSQTMGHDKMYWYQQDPGMELHLIHYSYGVNSTEKGDLSSESTVSRIRTEHFPLTLESARPSHTSQYLCASSDIARNTGELFFGEGSRLTVL.

The rearrangement links TRBV6-6 to TRBJ2-1, with TRBD2 identical over 7 bases. Per the germline V gene, CDR1 is MNHNY and CDR2 is SVGAGI (reference sequence). Trimming took 6 bases from V and 0 from J; bases not matched to a gene: 2. This CDR3 spans 14 amino acids. CDR3 nucleotides: TGTGCCAGCAGCGGGACTACCTCCTACAATGAGCAGTTCTTC. Residues: CASSGTTSYNEQFF.

The genes are TRBV27 and TRBJ1-2; D unclear. The CDR3 extends over 15 amino acids. CDR1 and CDR2 from the germline V gene are MNHEY and SMNVEV (reference sequence). Trimming cost V 2 bases and J 6 bases, with 16 bases left between them. DNA of the CDR3: TGTGCCAGCAGTTTAGGAGCGTGGAGTTCGGATGGCTACACCTTC. Its translation is CASSLGAWSSDGYTF.

The chain is built from TRBV27 and TRBJ1-2; D gene unclear. Germline-derived CDR1 and CDR2 are MNHEY and SMNVEV (reference sequence). Between the trimmed V and J ends, which lost 3 bases and 2 bases, there was a span of 7 bases. The CDR3 has 13 amino acids. CDR3 residues: CASSFGVNYGYTF. The CDR3, as DNA: TGTGCCAGCAGTTTCGGGGTCAACTATGGCTACACCTTC.

The chain couples TRBV7-2 to TRBJ2-1, with D possibly TRBD2 on 6 matching bases. CDR1 and CDR2 from the germline V gene are SGHTA and FQGNSA. The CDR3 covers 14 residues. Trimming left V 4 bases short and J 10 bases short, with 17 bases between. CDR3 loop: CASSSLGGFGEQFF. The CDR3 DNA reads TGTGCCAGCAGCTCCTTAGGAGGGTTTGGGGAGCAGTTCTTC.

The rearrangement uses TRBV6-1 and TRBJ1-1; the D gene is possibly TRBD1 (5 bases). The germline V gene has CDR1 MNHNS and CDR2 SASEGT. The CDR3 runs 15 residues. Trimming shortened V by 2 bases and J by 1 base, and 11 bases separated the two germline ends. Here the CDR3 DNA reads TGTGCCAGCAGTGAAAGGGGTCATGAGAACACTGAAGCTTTCTTT. Its protein is CASSERGHENTEAFF.

This chain connects TRBV5-1 to TRBJ1-1, with D uncertain. Trimming pared 2 bases from V and 3 bases from J, leaving 11 bases between. The CDR3 consists of 14 residues. The germline gives CDR1 SGHRS, CDR2 YFSETQ. CDR3 DNA sequence: TGCGCCAGCAGCTTTGCCAGCGGCTACACTGAAGCTTTCTTT. Amino acid sequence: CASSFASGYTEAFF.

The CDR3 DNA reads as TGTGCCAGCAGCTTTCGACTAGCGGTCACAGATACGCAGTATTTT. Protein: CASSFRLAVTDTQYF. This chain connects TRBV11-2 to TRBJ2-3; 9 nucleotides agree with TRBD2. The CDR3 runs 15 residues. Germline V gives CDR1 SGHAT, CDR2 FQNNGV. The V segment lost 3 bases and the J segment 2 bases; nucleotides outside the gene matches: 3.

The CDR3 DNA reads TGTGCCAGCAGCTTCGCCGGGACAGGGTACAGCGAGCAGTACTTC. It is translated as CASSFAGTGYSEQYF. This sequence joins TRBV5-8 and TRBJ2-7; TRBD1 agrees at 9 bases. With V trimmed by 2 bases and J by 6 bases, 9 bases remained unmatched. CDR3 length: 15 residues. Germline CDR1 and CDR2: SGHTS and YDEGEE.

The CDR3 reads CASSYSGTGGDTEAFF. The DNA of the CDR3 is TGTGCCAGCAGTTACAGCGGGACAGGAGGGGACACTGAAGCTTTCTTT. J is TRBJ1-1 and V is TRBV6-2 or TRBV6-3; 8 positions agree with TRBD1. Germline V gene data show CDR1 as MNHEY and CDR2 as SVGEGT. The CDR3 is made up of 16 amino acids. Losses at the gene ends were 2 bases for V and 3 bases for J; bases not matched to a gene: 8.

V and J are TRBV29-1 and TRBJ2-1, with 9 positions matching TRBD1. V gave up 7 bases and J gave up 5 bases; unmatched junction bases: 9. This CDR3 contains 14 residues. CDR1 is SQVTM and CDR2 is ANQGSEA in the germline V gene. The CDR3 sequence is CSADRGTLDNEQFF. The CDR3 DNA follows: TGCAGCGCCGACAGGGGGACTCTCGACAATGAGCAGTTCTTC.

The rearrangement uses TRBV27 and TRBJ1-5; 9 bases align to TRBD1. The CDR3 covers 14 residues. V lost 5 bases and J lost 2; bases outside the gene matches: 1. Looked up from germline, CDR1 is MNHEY and CDR2 is SMNVEV (reference sequence). The CDR3 is CASSRTGGNQPQHF. Written as DNA, the CDR3 is TGTGCCAGCAGTAGGACAGGGGGCAATCAGCCCCAGCATTTT.

V usage is TRBV12-3 or TRBV12-4 and J usage is TRBJ2-3; D unresolved. This CDR3 is built from 13 residues. V lost 6 bases and J 5 bases, leaving 12 bases between the germline ends. This CDR3 reads CASRVRFGDTQYF. The CDR3 DNA reads TGTGCCAGCAGGGTCCGGTTTGGAGATACGCAGTATTTT.

The chain links TRBV7-9 to TRBJ2-1, with 7 nucleotides matching TRBD1. Germline loops: CDR1 SEHNR, CDR2 FQNEAQ (reference sequence). The CDR3 totals 14 residues. The J segment lost 4 bases and the V segment lost 2 bases, leaving 2 bases of the junction unmatched. The CDR3 coding sequence is TGTGCCAGCAGCTTAAGGGACAGTTACAATGAGCAGTTCTTC. Translating gives CASSLRDSYNEQFF. The full variable domain, its missing parts supplied by reference TRBV7-9 and TRBJ2-1, is DTGVSQNPRHKITKRGQNVTFRCDPISEHNRLYWYRQTLGQGPEFLTYFQNEAQLEKSRLLSDRFSAERPKGSFSTLEIQRTEQGDSAMYLCASSLRDSYNEQFFGPGTRLTVL.

The V gene is TRBV5-1, the J gene TRBJ2-5, with a weak D call TRBD2 (6 bases). Looked up from germline, CDR1 is SGHRS and CDR2 is YFSETQ. CDR3 length: 14 residues. V lost 2 bases to trimming and J lost 5 bases, with 13 bases between them. The CDR3 reads CASSLPGGGETQYF. In DNA form, the CDR3 reads TGCGCCAGCAGCTTACCCGGGGGTGGGGAGACCCAGTACTTC.

This chain's CDR3 is CASSLAGRSNTEAFF. CDR3 nucleotides: TGCGCCAGCAGCTTGGCTGGGAGATCGAACACTGAAGCTTTCTTT. The V and J genes are TRBV5-1 and TRBJ1-1, with no clear D. Trimming removed 0 bases at V and 1 base at J, with 10 bases between. From germline, CDR1 is SGHRS and CDR2 YFSETQ. The CDR3 sequence is 15 residues long.

CDR3 DNA: TGTGCCAGCAGCCCCTTCAGCGGGGGGAACACCGGGGAGCTGTTTTTT. Residues: CASSPFSGGNTGELFF. The chain links TRBV7-9 to TRBJ2-2; TRBD2 matches at 8 bases. The V and J ends lost 5 bases and 1 base, in that order; junction bases with no gene match: 6. CDR1 and CDR2 (germline): SEHNR, FQNEAQ (reference sequence). This CDR3 has 16 residues. Variable domain in full (rest from reference TRBV7-9 and TRBJ2-2): DTGVSQNPRHKITKRGQNVTFRCDPISEHNRLYWYRQTLGQGPEFLTYFQNEAQLEKSRLLSDRFSAERPKGSFSTLEIQRTEQGDSAMYLCASSPFSGGNTGELFFGEGSRLTVL.

The V and J genes are TRBV27 and TRBJ2-7; tentatively, D is TRBD1 (6 bases). The ends were cut back, 2 bases at V and 1 base at J, with 6 bases in the middle. This CDR3 spans 13 amino acids. Germline CDR1 is MNHEY and CDR2 is SMNVEV (reference sequence). The CDR3, as DNA: TGTGCCAGCAGTTTAAGGGGGTCCTACGAGCAGTACTTC. Its protein is CASSLRGSYEQYF.

The chain carries TRBV4-1 and TRBJ1-1, with TRBD1 matching over 7 bases. CDR3 length equals 13 residues. Looked up from germline, CDR1 is MGHRA and CDR2 is YSYEKL. With 2 bases clipped from V and 11 bases from J, the junction kept 8 bases outside the gene matches. The CDR3 DNA is TGCGCCAGCAGCCAATTTTACAGGGGTGACGCTTTCTTT. This gives the protein CASSQFYRGDAFF.

The chain has TRBV5-1 and TRBJ1-2; 8 bases are a match to TRBD1. CDR1 SGHRS and CDR2 YFSETQ come from the germline V gene. CDR3 size: 14 residues. Germline trimming cut 5 bases from V and 4 bases from J; bases unmatched to any gene: 7. The CDR3 loop is CASSYAGGAYGYTF. As DNA, the CDR3 is TGCGCCAGCAGTTATGCAGGGGGCGCCTATGGCTACACCTTC.

The sample holds a few counts of this clone. The gene calls are TRBV30 and TRBJ1-5; possible D gene TRBD1, 5 bases. Germline-derived CDR1 and CDR2 are GTSNPN and SVGIG (reference sequence). The ends were cut back, 4 bases at V and 5 bases at J, with 12 bases in the middle. The CDR3 has 13 residues. CDR3 sequence (DNA): TGTGCCTGGAATTCCCAGGGTGATCAGCCCCAGCATTTT. It specifies CAWNSQGDQPQHF.

This chain joins TRBV7-9 and TRBJ2-5, with 7 bases that match TRBD2. With 3 bases clipped from V and 2 bases from J, the junction kept 9 bases outside the gene matches. The CDR3 totals 16 residues. Germline CDR1 is SEHNR and CDR2 is FQNEAQ (reference sequence). CDR3 amino acids: CASSFLGRGGQETQYF. The DNA for the CDR3 is TGTGCCAGCAGCTTTTTGGGACGGGGAGGGCAAGAGACCCAGTACTTC.

The chain has TRBV24-1 and TRBJ1-1, with TRBD1 as a possible D gene (5 bases). Germline CDR1 KGHDR, CDR2 SFDVKD. This CDR3 is built from 14 residues. V was cut by 7 bases and J by 1 base, with 12 bases left in between. The CDR3 is CATRAGTGNTEAFF. The DNA for the CDR3 is TGTGCCACCAGGGCGGGGACGGGGAACACTGAAGCTTTCTTT.

This chain joins TRBV4-1 and TRBJ2-7, with a tentative D call TRBD1 (7 bases). Trimming took 4 bases from V and 4 from J, leaving 17 bases between them. The CDR3 spans 15 residues. Looked up from germline, CDR1 is MGHRA and CDR2 is YSYEKL. CDR3 amino acids: CASSPGGTALYEQYF. CDR3 coding DNA: TGCGCCAGCAGCCCCGGAGGGACAGCCTTATACGAGCAGTACTTC.

V is TRBV25-1 and J is TRBJ2-2, with 7 nucleotides matching TRBD2. The CDR3 consists of 15 residues. V dropped 1 base and J dropped 6; count of bases not matched to a gene: 5. Germline CDR1 is MGHDK and CDR2 is SYGVNS. CDR3 in amino acids: CASSEWAGDPGELFF. The CDR3 DNA reads as TGTGCCAGCAGTGAATGGGCGGGGGATCCCGGGGAGCTGTTTTTT.

The rearrangement uses TRBV5-4 and TRBJ1-2, with D possibly matching TRBD1 (5 bases). Between the trimmed V and J ends, which lost 0 bases and 2 bases, there was a span of 11 bases. Germline CDR1 reads SGHNT; CDR2 reads YYREEE (reference sequence). The CDR3 length is 15 residues. The CDR3 nucleotides are TGTGCCAGCAGCTTGGCTTGGACACAGAACTATGGCTACACCTTC. Translated, it gives CASSLAWTQNYGYTF. Supplemented by reference TRBV5-4 and TRBJ1-2, the full variable domain reads ETGVTQSPTHLIKTRGQQVTLRCSSQSGHNTVSWYQQALGQGPQFIFQYYREEENGRGNFPPRFSGLQFPNYSSELNVNALELDDSALYLCASSLAWTQNYGYTFGSGTRLTVV.

The V gene is TRBV15, the J gene TRBJ2-1; D uncertain. Germline values: CDR1 LNHNV, CDR2 YYDKDF (reference sequence). There are 15 residues in the CDR3. V lost 0 bases and J 7 bases, leaving 13 bases between the germline ends. CDR3 residues: CATSRDILGENEQFF. CDR3 nucleotides: TGTGCCACCAGCAGAGACATCTTGGGCGAGAATGAGCAGTTCTTC.